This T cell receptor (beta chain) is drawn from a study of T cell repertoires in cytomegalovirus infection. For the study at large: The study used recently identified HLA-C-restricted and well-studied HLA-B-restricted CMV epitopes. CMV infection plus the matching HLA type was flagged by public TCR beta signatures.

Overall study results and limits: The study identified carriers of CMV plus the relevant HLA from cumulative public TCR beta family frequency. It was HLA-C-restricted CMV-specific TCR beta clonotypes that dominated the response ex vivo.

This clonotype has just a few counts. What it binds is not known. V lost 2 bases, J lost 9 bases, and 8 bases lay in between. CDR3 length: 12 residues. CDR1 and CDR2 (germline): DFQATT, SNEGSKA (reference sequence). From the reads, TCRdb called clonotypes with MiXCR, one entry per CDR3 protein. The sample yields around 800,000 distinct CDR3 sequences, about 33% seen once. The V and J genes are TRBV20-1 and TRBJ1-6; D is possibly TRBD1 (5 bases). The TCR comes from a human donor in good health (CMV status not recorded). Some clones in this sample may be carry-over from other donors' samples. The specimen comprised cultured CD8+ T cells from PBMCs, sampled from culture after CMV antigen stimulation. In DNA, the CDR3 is TGCAGTGCTAGACAGGGCGGTTCACCCCTCCACTTT. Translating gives CSARQGGSPLHF.